The rows below give T cell receptor beta chains drawn from one sample of a study of OX40 agonist ivuxolimab in advanced cancers. Generated by immunoSEQ multiplex PCR, the TCRdb table keeps only in-frame clones and is missing some. Seen here are tens of thousands of clones, about nine tenths observed once, and the top ten hold around 4.1%. The sample here was CD4+ or CD8+ T cells sorted from blood, taken in a trial of the OX40 agonist ivuxolimab. These receptors all stem from an adult with an advanced solid tumor such as melanoma, head and neck, liver or kidney cancer. Both conserved end residues are trimmed from each CDR3.

v_gene | CDR3aa
TRBV11-3 | ASSLFSRGQVNTEAF
TRBV27 | ASTRWGGGQETQY
TRBV6-5 | ASCGSGHRNEQF
TRBV5-4 | ASSLGLQGVGELF
TRBV15 | ATSRDTSETTDTQY
TRBV2 | ASSEVGYEQY
TRBV9 | ASSPWEGPASYGYT
TRBV4-1 | ASSPTSGRTDTQY
TRBV9 | ASSVSGSMSGELF
TRBV6-5 | ASSTAALANYGYT
TRBV7-6 | ASSPEQGTRGYT
TRBV10-3 | AISESSGGGNQPQH
TRBV19 | ASSTLAGLTDTQY
TRBV15 | ATSRGYSDSSGNTIY
TRBV7-2 | ASSFFAREEQF
TRBV6-1 | ATDYPGTGELF
TRBV6-5 | ASQASNTGELF
TRBV18 | ASSPSDLQETQY
TRBV5-4 | ASSLLVSGSAETQY
TRBV6-1 | ASNPSGMGDTQY
TRBV10-3 | AIGLAGGNEQF
TRBV2 | ASSGGTFGTGGSLAYEQY
TRBV6-6 | ASSYSVMGHEQF
TRBV19 | ASSLQTQETQY
TRBV5-1 | ASSFSGNEKLF
TRBV7-2 | ASSPRTGGSDTQY
TRBV10-3 | AIRHGTGDVNTEAF
TRBV5-4 | ASSLVGLGYT
TRBV30 | AWWSGYGGGYT
TRBV7-2 | ASSVGTGLAEDGELF